Reported below is one T cell receptor (beta chain). The data were taken from a study of blood T cell repertoires in COVID-19. Overall study context: The United States, Italy and Spain were the sources of the acute and convalescent COVID-19 samples. T cells, B-cell-depleted T cells, or PBMCs provided the cDNA or gDNA that served as material.

Per the study methods: Quantification of nucleated cells was approximated via reference gene primer amplification. Method: immunoSEQ multiplex PCR; TCRdb's copy keeps in-frame clones and lacks some. V, J and clone size reflect that table, while D and trimming were determined from the DNA. The data contain some 100,000 clones, around 80% of them singletons. Per the germline V gene, CDR1 is KGHSH and CDR2 is LQKENI. This CDR3 contains 16 residues. J was trimmed by 5 bases and V by 3 bases; bases with no gene match: 10. The sequenced material came from peripheral blood. This TCR came from a middle-aged man with active or convalescent COVID-19. The chain links TRBV18 to TRBJ1-5; 7 bases agree with TRBD1. CDR3 sequence: CASSPNTGVGDQPQHF. The CDR3 DNA follows: TGTGCCAGCTCACCCAATACAGGGGTAGGGGATCAGCCCCAGCATTTT. The variable domain in full, completed from reference TRBV18 and TRBJ1-5, reads NAGVMQNPRHLVRRRGQEARLRCSPMKGHSHVYWYRQLPEEGLKFMVYLQKENIIDESGMPKERFSAEFPKEGPSILRIQQVVRGDSAAYFCASSPNTGVGDQPQHFGDGTRLSIL.